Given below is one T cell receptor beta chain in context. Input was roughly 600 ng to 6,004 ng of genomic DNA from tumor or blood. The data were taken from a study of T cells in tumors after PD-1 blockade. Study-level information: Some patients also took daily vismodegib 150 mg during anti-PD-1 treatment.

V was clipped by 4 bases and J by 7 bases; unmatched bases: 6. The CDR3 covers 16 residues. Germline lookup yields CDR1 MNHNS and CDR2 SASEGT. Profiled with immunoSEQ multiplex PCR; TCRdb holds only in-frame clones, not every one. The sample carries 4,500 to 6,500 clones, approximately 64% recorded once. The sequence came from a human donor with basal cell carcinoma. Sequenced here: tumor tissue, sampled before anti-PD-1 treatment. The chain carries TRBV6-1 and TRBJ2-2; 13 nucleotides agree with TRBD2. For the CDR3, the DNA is TGTGCCAGCAGTGGACTAGCGGGGGGTTCTCACGGGGAGCTGTTTTTT. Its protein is CASSGLAGGSHGELFF.